What follows are 21 T cell receptor beta chains derived from one specimen sequenced in a study of graft-versus-host responses after intestinal transplantation. Data came from immunoSEQ multiplex PCR; TCRdb stores just in-frame clones and leaves some out. The sample has about 97,000 clones, roughly 90% seen once. Sequenced here: PBMCs, sampled 450 to 460 days after intestinal transplant. Receptor source: a human patient who received an intestinal transplant, so some T cells may come from the graft donor.

The gene calls are TRBV6-1 and TRBJ1-5, with TRBD1 as a possible D gene (5 bases). This CDR3 is 14 amino acids long. From germline, CDR1 is MNHNS and CDR2 SASEGT. V dropped 6 bases and J dropped 4 bases, with 13 bases sitting between them. The CDR3 sequence: CASRGTGLNQPQHF. The CDR3 DNA follows: TGTGCCAGCAGGGGGACGGGTTTGAATCAGCCCCAGCATTTT.

The chain is built from TRBV19 and TRBJ2-1, with D possibly matching TRBD2 (5 bases). Germline assignment: CDR1 LNHDA and CDR2 SQIVND (reference sequence). The germline V and J ends were trimmed by 5 bases and 8 bases, with 19 bases remaining between them. The CDR3 is 15 residues long. The CDR3 loop reads CASSEFGVQSYEQFF. The CDR3 bases are TGTGCCAGTAGTGAATTCGGGGTTCAGAGCTATGAGCAGTTCTTC.

The chain uses TRBV19 and TRBJ2-5; 9 bases are shared with TRBD2. V shed 5 bases and J 2 bases; nucleotides not matched to a gene: 3. The CDR3 extends over 14 amino acids. The germline gives CDR1 LNHDA, CDR2 SQIVND (reference sequence). For the CDR3, the DNA is TGTGCCAGTAGTTACCTAGCGGGGCAAGAGACCCAGTACTTC. It translates to CASSYLAGQETQYF. Drawing the rest from reference TRBV19 and TRBJ2-5, the complete variable domain is DGGITQSPKYLFRKEGQNVTLSCEQNLNHDAMYWYRQDPGQGLRLIYYSQIVNDFQKGDIAEGYSVSREKKESFPLTVTSAQKNPTAFYLCASSYLAGQETQYFGPGTRLLVL.

Worth noting for this clone: Mismatch with germline at one junction end may stem from a read error. J is TRBJ1-2 and V is TRBV5-1; the match to TRBD1 covers 7 bases. Germline V lookup: CDR1 SGHRS, CDR2 YFSETQ. This CDR3 contains 15 residues. DNA for the CDR3: TGCGCCAGCAGCCGGGACAGCTCCCAAATAGGTGGCTACATCTTC. Encoded protein: CASSRDSSQIGGYIF.

The chain employs TRBV5-1 and TRBJ1-3; D gene uncertain. This CDR3 has 14 amino acids. Trimming stripped 0 bases from V and 4 bases from J, with 8 bases between. CDR1 is SGHRS, CDR2 YFSETQ, per germline. The DNA of the CDR3 is TGCGCCAGCAGCTTGGACTCGGGCGGAAACACCATATATTTT. Protein product: CASSLDSGGNTIYF.

The V and J genes are TRBV6-5 and TRBJ2-7; 13 positions agree with TRBD2. The germline V gene encodes CDR1 MNHEY and CDR2 SVGAGI. This CDR3 has 14 residues. J lost 3 bases, V lost 10 bases, and 6 bases had no gene match. CDR3 loop: CATGLAGDFYEQYF. CDR3 sequence (DNA): TGTGCCACCGGACTAGCGGGGGACTTCTACGAGCAGTACTTC.

The genes are TRBV6-5 and TRBJ1-4, with D perhaps matching TRBD1 (5 bases). The CDR3 runs to 13 residues. Trimming stripped 5 bases from V and 10 bases from J, with 14 bases between. The germline V gene encodes CDR1 MNHEY and CDR2 SVGAGI. The CDR3, as DNA: TGTGCCAGCAGTGAAGGGGAGGGTGTAAAACTGTTTTTT. This gives the protein CASSEGEGVKLFF.

The chain combines TRBV5-1 with TRBJ2-3; D unclear. From germline, CDR1 is SGHRS and CDR2 YFSETQ. CDR3 length: 18 residues. V dropped 1 base and J dropped 0 bases, with 18 bases sitting between them. The CDR3 sequence is CASSLRPPFFRSTDTQYF. The CDR3 nucleotides read TGCGCCAGCAGCTTGCGGCCCCCTTTCTTTCGAAGCACAGATACGCAGTATTTT.

This chain joins TRBV21-1 and TRBJ1-1; the table's D call TRBD1 went unverified against the DNA. TRBV21-1 is described as a pseudogene. The length of the CDR3 is 14 residues. This chain's CDR3 is CASSKPQGHTEAFF. The CDR3 coding sequence is TGTGCCAGCAGCAAACCACAGGGGCACACTGAAGCTTTCTTT.

The chain combines TRBV2 with TRBJ2-2; 9 nucleotides line up with TRBD2. J gave up 6 bases and V 6 bases, and 5 bases lay outside the gene matches. The germline V gene encodes CDR1 SNHLY and CDR2 FYNNEI. This CDR3 contains 14 residues. CDR3 region: CASRAGGPAGELFF. The CDR3 nucleotides read TGTGCCAGCAGGGCGGGGGGGCCCGCCGGGGAGCTGTTTTTT.

The chain is built from TRBV11-2 and TRBJ2-2; 7 bases map to TRBD2. This CDR3 contains 14 residues. After removal of 5 bases from V and 4 bases from J, the junction contained 4 bases not matched to a gene. CDR1 and CDR2 (germline): SGHAT, FQNNGV. The CDR3 reads CASSQLAGTGELFF. The CDR3 DNA is TGTGCCAGCAGCCAATTAGCGGGCACCGGGGAGCTGTTTTTT.

The rearrangement joins TRBV9 to TRBJ2-3, with D hard to call. Between the trimmed V and J ends, which lost 0 bases and 2 bases, there was a span of 10 bases. The V gene's germline CDR1 is SGDLS and CDR2 YYNGEE. This CDR3 is 15 amino acids long. CDR3 nucleotides: TGTGCCAGCAGCGTAGCTTACCCCTCCACAGATACGCAGTATTTT. It is translated as CASSVAYPSTDTQYF.

The V and J genes are TRBV10-1 and TRBJ2-7; TRBD1 aligns across 12 bases. CDR3 length: 15 residues. Germline values: CDR1 WNHNN, CDR2 SYGVQD (reference sequence). Unmatched junction bases numbered 4, after V lost 6 bases and J lost 1 base. The CDR3 region has the DNA TGCGCCAGCAGCCGGGGACAGGGGGCGTCCTACGAGCAGTACTTC. This gives the protein CASSRGQGASYEQYF.

The chain joins TRBV6-6 to TRBJ1-1; D is ambiguous. The CDR3 loop spans 14 amino acids. CDR1 and CDR2 (germline): MNHNY, SVGAGI (reference sequence). V was shortened by 5 bases and J by 1 base, with 11 bases between the two germline ends. The CDR3 nucleotides read TGTGCCAGCAGTCCCCTCCAGGAGAACACTGAAGCTTTCTTT. Its protein is CASSPLQENTEAFF.

The rearrangement joins TRBV27 to TRBJ1-5, with 7 bases lining up with TRBD1. Germline CDR1 MNHEY, CDR2 SMNVEV (reference sequence). Unmatched junction bases numbered 4, after V lost 0 bases and J lost 2 bases. This CDR3 has 16 amino acids. CDR3 bases: TGTGCCAGCAGTTTATCAGGAGGGGGCGGCAATCAGCCCCAGCATTTT. The encoded protein is CASSLSGGGGNQPQHF.

The chain is built from TRBV27 and TRBJ2-7, with D perhaps matching TRBD1 (5 bases). Trimming pared 0 bases from V and 0 bases from J, leaving 6 bases between. CDR1 is MNHEY and CDR2 is SMNVEV in the germline V gene (reference sequence). The CDR3 length is 14 residues. CDR3: CASSLSRDSYEQYF. The CDR3, as DNA: TGTGCCAGCAGTTTATCCAGGGACTCCTACGAGCAGTACTTC.

This chain joins TRBV5-1 and TRBJ2-7; D remains ambiguous. The V gene lost 1 base and the J gene lost 2 bases, with 7 bases spanning the gap. The CDR3 sequence is 13 residues long. The germline CDR1 and CDR2 sequences are SGHRS and YFSETQ. The CDR3 spells CASSLTNPYEQYF. Written as DNA, the CDR3 is TGCGCCAGCAGCTTGACAAATCCCTACGAGCAGTACTTC. Full variable domain (remainder filled in from reference TRBV5-1 and TRBJ2-7): KAGVTQTPRYLIKTRGQQVTLSCSPISGHRSVSWYQQTPGQGLQFLFEYFSETQRNKGNFPGRFSGRQFSNSRSEMNVSTLELGDSALYLCASSLTNPYEQYFGPGTRLTVT.

Regarding this clone: Within the sample, other DNA sequences also encode this same CDR3. This chain uses TRBV6-1 with TRBJ2-7; perhaps D is TRBD1 or TRBD2 (5 bases each). Per germline, CDR1 MNHNS and CDR2 SASEGT. V lost 5 bases, J lost 2 bases, and 10 bases lay in between. This CDR3 comprises 13 residues. CDR3 sequence (DNA): TGTGCCAGCAGTCGGGACGGGGCCTACGAGCAGTACTTC. Translation: CASSRDGAYEQYF.

This chain connects TRBV7-3 to TRBJ2-3; D unclear. CDR1 SGHTA and CDR2 FQGTGA come from the germline V gene. This CDR3 has 14 residues. V was trimmed by 0 bases and J by 4 bases, leaving 8 bases between them. CDR3 sequence reads: CASSLTRSPDTQYF. CDR3 in DNA: TGTGCCAGCAGCTTAACGCGGTCACCAGATACGCAGTATTTT.

The rearrangement uses TRBV5-1 and TRBJ1-1, with 7 bases identical to TRBD1. V trimming: 4 bases; J trimming: 4 bases; junction bases outside the gene matches: 7. The CDR3 runs 14 residues. The germline V gene has CDR1 SGHRS and CDR2 YFSETQ. The CDR3 DNA reads as TGCGCCAGCAGCGCTACAGGGGTTGGCACTGAAGCTTTCTTT. Its protein is CASSATGVGTEAFF.

The V call is TRBV7-9, the J call TRBJ1-2; D not certain. The CDR3 is 14 residues long. Trimming left V 5 bases short and J 4 bases short, with 14 bases between. Germline CDR1 reads SEHNR; CDR2 reads FQNEAQ (reference sequence). The CDR3 DNA reads TGTGCCAGCAGCCCCCGGGTGTCGTTCTATGGCTACACCTTC. This translates into CASSPRVSFYGYTF.